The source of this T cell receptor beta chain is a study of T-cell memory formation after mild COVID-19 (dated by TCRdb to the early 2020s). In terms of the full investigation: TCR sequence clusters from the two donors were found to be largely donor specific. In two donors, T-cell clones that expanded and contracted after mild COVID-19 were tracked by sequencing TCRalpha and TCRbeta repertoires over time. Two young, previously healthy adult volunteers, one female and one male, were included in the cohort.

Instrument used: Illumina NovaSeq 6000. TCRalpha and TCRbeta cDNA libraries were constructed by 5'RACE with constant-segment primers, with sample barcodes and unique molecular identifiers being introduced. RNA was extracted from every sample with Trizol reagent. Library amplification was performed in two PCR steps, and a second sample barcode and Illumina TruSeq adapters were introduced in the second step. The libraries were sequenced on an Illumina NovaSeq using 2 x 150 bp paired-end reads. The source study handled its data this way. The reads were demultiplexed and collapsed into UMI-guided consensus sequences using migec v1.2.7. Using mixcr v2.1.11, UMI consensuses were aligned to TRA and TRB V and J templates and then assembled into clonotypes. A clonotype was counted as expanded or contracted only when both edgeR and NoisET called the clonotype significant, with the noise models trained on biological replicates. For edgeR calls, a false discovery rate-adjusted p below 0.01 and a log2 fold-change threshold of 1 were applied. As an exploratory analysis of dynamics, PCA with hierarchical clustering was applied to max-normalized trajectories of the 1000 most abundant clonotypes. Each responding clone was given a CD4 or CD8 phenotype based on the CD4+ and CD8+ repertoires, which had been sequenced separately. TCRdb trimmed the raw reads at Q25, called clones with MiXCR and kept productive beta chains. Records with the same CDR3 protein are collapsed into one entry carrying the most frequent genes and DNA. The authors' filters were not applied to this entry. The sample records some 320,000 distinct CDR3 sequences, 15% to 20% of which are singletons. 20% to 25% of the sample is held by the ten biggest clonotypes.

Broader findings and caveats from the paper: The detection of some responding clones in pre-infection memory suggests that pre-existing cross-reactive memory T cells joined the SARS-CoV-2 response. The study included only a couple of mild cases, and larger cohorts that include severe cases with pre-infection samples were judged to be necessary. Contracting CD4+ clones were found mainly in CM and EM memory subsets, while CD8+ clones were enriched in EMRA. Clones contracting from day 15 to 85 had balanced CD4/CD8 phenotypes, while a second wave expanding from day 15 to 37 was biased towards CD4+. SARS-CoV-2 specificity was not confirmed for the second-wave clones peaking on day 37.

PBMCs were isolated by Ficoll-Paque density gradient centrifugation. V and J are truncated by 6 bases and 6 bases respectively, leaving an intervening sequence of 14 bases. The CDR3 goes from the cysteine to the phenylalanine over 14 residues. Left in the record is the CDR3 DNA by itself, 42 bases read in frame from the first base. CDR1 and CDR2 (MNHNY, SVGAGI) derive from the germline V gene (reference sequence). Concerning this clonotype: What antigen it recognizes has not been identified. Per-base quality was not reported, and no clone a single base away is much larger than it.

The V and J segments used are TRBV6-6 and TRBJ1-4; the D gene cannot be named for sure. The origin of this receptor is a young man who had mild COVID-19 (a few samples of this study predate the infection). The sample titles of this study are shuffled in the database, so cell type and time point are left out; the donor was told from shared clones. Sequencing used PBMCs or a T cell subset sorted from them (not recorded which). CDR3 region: CASRQPFLDEKLFF. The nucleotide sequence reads TGTGCCAGCAGACAGCCGTTTCTGGATGAAAAACTGTTTTTT.